Each of the 27 T cell receptor beta chains below was sequenced from the same sample in a study of blood T cell repertoires in COVID-19. The method was immunoSEQ multiplex PCR; TCRdb's version includes in-frame clones alone and lacks a portion of them. The table has more than 35,000 clones, roughly 78% seen once. The specimen was peripheral blood. These TCRs come from a man of 80 years or more with active or convalescent COVID-19.

This clone was recorded once. The rearrangement joins TRBV15 to TRBJ1-4, with D hard to call. V lost 4 bases and J 7 bases, leaving 13 bases between the germline ends. Per germline, CDR1 LNHNV and CDR2 YYDKDF (reference sequence). The CDR3 loop spans 14 amino acids. Here the CDR3 reads CATSIRRVSEKLFF. CDR3 nucleotides: TGTGCCACCAGCATTAGAAGAGTGTCTGAAAAACTGTTTTTT.

This clone has a single count. The V gene is TRBV2, the J gene TRBJ1-2, with D perhaps matching TRBD1 (5 bases). This CDR3 has 15 residues. V lost 6 bases to trimming and J lost 6 bases, with 20 bases between them. Germline assignment: CDR1 SNHLY and CDR2 FYNNEI. The CDR3 protein is CASSAYSSGDDGYTF. The CDR3 nucleotides are TGTGCCAGCAGCGCGTACTCGAGCGGGGACGATGGCTACACCTTC.

This clone was counted a few times. CDR3 region: CASVGGSSSEQYF. CDR3 bases: TGTGCCAGCGTGGGGGGATCGTCTAGCGAGCAGTACTTC. The rearrangement links TRBV6-5 to TRBJ2-7; a possible D gene is TRBD2 (6 bases). With 8 bases removed from V and 6 bases from J, the gap between germline ends came to 17 bases. The CDR3 sequence is 13 residues long. Germline lookup yields CDR1 MNHEY and CDR2 SVGAGI.

This clone was picked up a small number of times. V usage is TRBV27 and J usage is TRBJ2-1, with TRBD2 matching 7 bases. In germline, CDR1 is MNHEY, CDR2 SMNVEV (reference sequence). The V gene end was trimmed by 2 bases and the J gene end by 2 bases; junction bases not matched to a gene: 3. The CDR3 covers 15 residues. In DNA form, the CDR3 reads TGTGCCAGCAGTTTACTCGCGGGAGCCTACAATGAGCAGTTCTTC. It translates to CASSLLAGAYNEQFF.

The V and J genes are TRBV5-1 and TRBJ2-7; TRBD1 aligns across 8 bases. V dropped 2 bases and J dropped 5; count of bases not matched to a gene: 0. Germline CDR1 SGHRS, CDR2 YFSETQ. The CDR3 covers 12 residues. The CDR3 DNA is TGCGCCAGCAGCTTACAGGGGGACGAGCAGTACTTC. It is translated as CASSLQGDEQYF. Looking up the rest from reference TRBV5-1 and TRBJ2-7 gives the full variable domain: KAGVTQTPRYLIKTRGQQVTLSCSPISGHRSVSWYQQTPGQGLQFLFEYFSETQRNKGNFPGRFSGRQFSNSRSEMNVSTLELGDSALYLCASSLQGDEQYFGPGTRLTVT.

This clone appeared a single time. The rearrangement uses TRBV3-1 (or the pseudogene TRBV3-2) and TRBJ2-3; a weak D match, TRBD1 (5 bases). The germline gives CDR1 LGHDT, CDR2 YNNKEL (reference sequence). V gave up 0 bases and J gave up 2 bases, with 12 bases separating them. This CDR3 spans 16 amino acids. Here the CDR3 reads CASSQERGVNTDTQYF. CDR3 in DNA: TGTGCCAGCAGCCAAGAAAGGGGTGTGAACACAGATACGCAGTATTTT.

This chain joins TRBV29-1 and TRBJ2-2; 8 bases match TRBD1. V was pared by 7 bases and J by 2 bases, with 3 bases of the junction left unmatched. The CDR3 spans 13 residues. Germline CDR1 reads SQVTM; CDR2 reads ANQGSEA. The CDR3 loop reads CSGTGLNTGELFF. In DNA, the CDR3 is TGCAGCGGGACAGGGTTAAACACCGGGGAGCTGTTTTTT.

The chain uses TRBV30 and TRBJ1-1, with D hard to call. CDR1 is GTSNPN, CDR2 SVGIG, per germline (reference sequence). The germline V and J ends were trimmed by 5 bases and 10 bases, with 17 bases remaining between them. The CDR3 has 12 amino acids. The CDR3 reads CAWDKMGSGAFF. The CDR3 nucleotides read TGTGCCTGGGATAAAATGGGGAGTGGAGCTTTCTTT. Filled out from reference TRBV30 and TRBJ1-1, the complete variable domain reads SQTIHQWPATLVQPVGSPLSLECTVEGTSNPNLYWYRQAAGRGLQLLFYSVGIGQISSEVPQNLSASRPQDRQFILSSKKLLLSDSGFYLCAWDKMGSGAFFGQGTRLTVV.

This chain connects TRBV5-1 to TRBJ2-2; D possibly corresponds to TRBD1 (5 bases). The germline gives CDR1 SGHRS, CDR2 YFSETQ. Trimming shortened V by 0 bases and J by 0 bases, and 12 bases separated the two germline ends. This CDR3 contains 17 residues. The CDR3, as DNA: TGCGCCAGCAGCTTGGGGACGACAGTTACGAACACCGGGGAGCTGTTTTTT. It specifies CASSLGTTVTNTGELFF.

J is TRBJ1-5 and V is TRBV19; 9 bases are a match to TRBD1. J gave up 1 base and V 3 bases, and 7 bases lay outside the gene matches. Germline loops: CDR1 LNHDA, CDR2 SQIVND (reference sequence). This CDR3 has 17 residues. For the CDR3, the DNA is TGTGCCAGTAGTATTGAGGGACAGGGTTACAGCAATCAGCCCCAGCATTTT. The encoded protein is CASSIEGQGYSNQPQHF.

The rearrangement uses TRBV6-5 and TRBJ2-5, with TRBD2 identical over 9 bases. Germline CDR1 is MNHEY and CDR2 is SVGAGI. Trimming cost V 8 bases and J 5 bases; bases outside gene matches: 3. The CDR3 has 12 amino acids. Here the CDR3 reads CASASGKETQYF. CDR3 nucleotides: TGTGCCAGCGCTAGCGGGAAGGAGACCCAGTACTTC.

This clone was detected a few times. The chain employs TRBV6-5 and TRBJ2-7; D gene uncertain. The CDR3 extends over 13 amino acids. The germline CDR1 and CDR2 sequences are MNHEY and SVGAGI. V shed 2 bases and J shed 5 bases, with 10 bases lying between them. The CDR3 protein is CASSYNAVDEQYF. The CDR3 DNA follows: TGTGCCAGCAGTTACAACGCGGTTGACGAGCAGTACTTC.

The chain has TRBV7-2 and TRBJ2-3, with 11 bases that match TRBD2. The germline CDR1 and CDR2 sequences are SGHTA and FQGNSA. Trimming took 5 bases from V and 5 from J; bases not matched to a gene: 6. CDR3 size: 15 residues. The CDR3 DNA is TGTGCCAGCAGCCCCATAGCGGGGGGGATAGATACGCAGTATTTT. Its translation is CASSPIAGGIDTQYF. The variable domain in full, completed from reference TRBV7-2 and TRBJ2-3, reads GAGVSQSPSNKVTEKGKDVELRCDPISGHTALYWYRQSLGQGLEFLIYFQGNSAPDKSGLPSDRFSAERTGGSVSTLTIQRTQQEDSAVYLCASSPIAGGIDTQYFGPGTRLTVL.

The chain is built from TRBV6-5 and TRBJ2-2; 9 bases agree with TRBD1. CDR1 is MNHEY, CDR2 SVGAGI, per germline. The V segment lost 8 bases and the J segment 3 bases; nucleotides outside the gene matches: 7. This CDR3 comprises 15 residues. The CDR3 here is CASARGDRDTGELFF. As DNA, the CDR3 is TGTGCCAGCGCCCGGGGGGACAGGGACACCGGGGAGCTGTTTTTT.

This chain uses TRBV28 with TRBJ2-1, with a weak D call TRBD1 (5 bases). Germline loops: CDR1 MDHEN, CDR2 SYDVKM. V was trimmed by 8 bases and J by 6 bases, leaving 8 bases between them. This CDR3 region has 11 residues. The CDR3 DNA sequence: TGTGCCAGCCACAGGCGCAATGAGCAGTTCTTC. As protein: CASHRRNEQFF.

This sequence joins TRBV2 and TRBJ2-1; D ambiguous. This CDR3 has 13 amino acids. The germline V and J ends were trimmed by 8 bases and 4 bases, with 12 bases remaining between them. Germline V gives CDR1 SNHLY, CDR2 FYNNEI. CDR3 nucleotide sequence: TGTGCCAGCTCCTCGGTATCATACAATGAGCAGTTCTTC. This sequence encodes CASSSVSYNEQFF.

The chain carries TRBV3-1 (or the pseudogene TRBV3-2) and TRBJ1-3, with D possibly TRBD1 on 5 matching bases. Germline CDR1 LGHDT, CDR2 YNNKEL (reference sequence). V lost 4 bases and J 7 bases, leaving 14 bases between the germline ends. The CDR3 has 14 amino acids. The CDR3 nucleotides read TGTGCCAGCAGCCCAACTGGGGGGGACAACACCATATATTTT. Amino acid sequence: CASSPTGGDNTIYF.

The CDR3 nucleotides read TGTGCCAGCAGCTTCGCCGAGGGAGTATGGGAGACCCAGTACTTC. It translates to CASSFAEGVWETQYF. J is TRBJ2-5 and V is TRBV5-4, with D perhaps TRBD2 (5 bases). The V gene's germline CDR1 is SGHNT and CDR2 YYREEE (reference sequence). This CDR3 is built from 15 residues. Between the trimmed V and J ends, which lost 2 bases and 5 bases, there was a span of 16 bases. Full variable domain (rest looked up from reference TRBV5-4 and TRBJ2-5): ETGVTQSPTHLIKTRGQQVTLRCSSQSGHNTVSWYQQALGQGPQFIFQYYREEENGRGNFPPRFSGLQFPNYSSELNVNALELDDSALYLCASSFAEGVWETQYFGPGTRLLVL.

This clone has just one count. The CDR3 DNA reads as TGCGCCAGCAGCCTCCTAGCGGGAGGCTGGGGGGATACGCAGTATTTT. It codes for CASSLLAGGWGDTQYF. The V gene is TRBV5-1, the J gene TRBJ2-3; 11 positions agree with TRBD2. This CDR3 has 16 amino acids. Unmatched junction bases numbered 10, after V lost 4 bases and J lost 6 bases. The germline V gene has CDR1 SGHRS and CDR2 YFSETQ.

V is TRBV9 and J is TRBJ1-2; 9 bases map to TRBD1. The trim removed 4 bases at V and 2 bases at J, leaving 3 bases unmatched. Germline lookup yields CDR1 SGDLS and CDR2 YYNGEE. CDR3 length: 14 amino acids. The CDR3 reads CASSIGTGNYGYTF. The CDR3 nucleotides are TGTGCCAGCAGCATTGGGACAGGGAACTATGGCTACACCTTC.

The rearrangement links TRBV15 to TRBJ2-1, with D hard to call. V was clipped by 2 bases and J by 0 bases, with 5 bases between them. The CDR3 totals 14 residues. Germline loops: CDR1 LNHNV, CDR2 YYDKDF (reference sequence). CDR3 sequence (DNA): TGTGCCACCAGCAGACAGTTCTCCTACAATGAGCAGTTCTTC. This codes for CATSRQFSYNEQFF.

CDR3 DNA sequence: TGTGCCAGCAGACGGACAGTGAACACTGAAGCTTTCTTT. As protein: CASRRTVNTEAFF. The chain joins TRBV6-5 to TRBJ1-1; tentatively, D is TRBD1 (6 bases). The CDR3 is 13 residues long. Trimming took off 6 bases at V and 0 bases at J, with 8 bases between the two ends. The germline gives CDR1 MNHEY, CDR2 SVGAGI.

This rearrangement joins TRBV24-1 to TRBJ2-7; TRBD1 matches at 7 bases. Germline loops: CDR1 KGHDR, CDR2 SFDVKD. The junction had 11 bases not matched to a gene; V was cut back by 1 base and J by 3 bases. The length of the CDR3 is 17 residues. The CDR3 bases are TGTGCCACCAGTGATTTCCCTAATGGACAGGTTAACTACGAGCAGTACTTC. This translates into CATSDFPNGQVNYEQYF.

This rearrangement joins TRBV15 to TRBJ1-2; TRBD1 is a possible D gene (5 bases). Per the germline V gene, CDR1 is LNHNV and CDR2 is YYDKDF (reference sequence). Trimming pared 4 bases from V and 2 bases from J, leaving 11 bases between. CDR3 length equals 14 residues. The CDR3 spells CATSMGGGNYGYTF. The CDR3 DNA reads as TGTGCCACCAGCATGGGGGGAGGGAACTATGGCTACACCTTC. Looking up the rest from reference TRBV15 and TRBJ1-2 gives the full variable domain: DAMVIQNPRYQVTQFGKPVTLSCSQTLNHNVMYWYQQKSSQAPKLLFHYYDKDFNNEADTPDNFQSRRPNTSFCFLDIRSPGLGDTAMYLCATSMGGGNYGYTFGSGTRLTVV.

This clone showed up just once. The V call is TRBV3-1 (or the pseudogene TRBV3-2), the J call TRBJ1-1; 7 bases are a match to TRBD1. J lost 3 bases, V lost 8 bases, and 9 bases had no gene match. CDR1 is LGHDT, CDR2 YNNKEL, per germline (reference sequence). This CDR3 spans 14 amino acids. CDR3 sequence reads: CASAMRGRYTEAFF. Here the CDR3 DNA reads TGTGCCAGCGCGATGAGGGGGCGTTACACTGAAGCTTTCTTT.

The chain recombines TRBV18 with TRBJ1-1; 8 bases align to TRBD1. Trimming cost V 3 bases and J 7 bases; bases outside gene matches: 4. In germline, CDR1 is KGHSH, CDR2 LQKENI. The CDR3 contains 13 residues. The CDR3 nucleotides read TGTGCCAGCTCACCTCCGGACAGGGTTGAAGCTTTCTTT. It yields the protein CASSPPDRVEAFF.

This chain uses TRBV5-1 with TRBJ2-7; 15 nucleotides align to TRBD2. This CDR3 has 19 amino acids. Germline V gene sequence: CDR1 SGHRS, CDR2 YFSETQ. The trim removed 0 bases at V and 3 bases at J, leaving 10 bases unmatched. The CDR3 reads CASSLGWTSGRVGDYEQYF. The DNA for the CDR3 is TGCGCCAGCAGCTTGGGCTGGACTAGCGGGAGGGTAGGTGACTACGAGCAGTACTTC.